A selection of T cell receptor beta chains follows, all from one sample in a study of T cell changes during pregnancy in multiple sclerosis. Measured with immunoSEQ multiplex PCR; TCRdb has only the in-frame clones, and not every one. The repertoire includes 32,000 or so clones, around 90% of them detected once, and 2.5% to 3.5% sits in the top ten. This material consisted of CD4+ T cells from peripheral blood mononuclear cells, taken in the third trimester of pregnancy. These receptors came from a female donor in good health, enrolled as a control in a pregnancy study. CDR3s include the opening cysteine and the closing phenylalanine or tryptophan. Fields, in order: V gene, J gene, clone size, D gene, CDR3 protein, CDR3 DNA. A D gene is named only where the DNA matches it firmly. Size is omitted from some rows. Given values are once, few, many or a class for expanded clones.

TRBV7-2,TRBJ2-7,-,-,CASSLRVGGNYEQYF,TGTGCCAGCAGCTTGAGGGTGGGAGGAAACTACGAGCAGTACTTC
TRBV28,TRBJ1-2,-,TRBD1,CASRTGGNYGYTF,TGTGCCAGCAGAACAGGGGGGAACTATGGCTACACCTTC
TRBV4-1,TRBJ1-2,once,TRBD1,CASSQDGGGTGQGYTF,TGCGCCAGCAGCCAAGATGGGGGGGGGACAGGGCAGGGCTACACCTTC
TRBV2,TRBJ1-1,-,TRBD1,CASGQGRTEAFF,TGTGCCAGCGGACAGGGTCGCACTGAAGCTTTCTTT
TRBV28,TRBJ2-7,-,TRBD1,CASSYGTGGGEQYF,TGTGCCAGCAGTTATGGGACAGGGGGCGGCGAGCAGTACTTC
TRBV28,TRBJ1-4,once,TRBD1,CASHSRDGTGSKKLFF,TGTGCCAGTCATAGTCGGGACGGGACAGGGTCCAAAAAACTGTTTTTT
TRBV5-1,TRBJ2-3,-,TRBD2,CASSLSPGGALDTQYF,TGCGCCAGCAGCTTGTCACCCGGGGGGGCCTTGGATACGCAGTATTTT
TRBV19,TRBJ2-4,-,-,CASSIDELAKNIQYF,TGTGCCAGTAGTATAGATGAGTTAGCCAAAAACATTCAGTACTTC
TRBV27,TRBJ1-1,-,TRBD1,CASSLTGETEAFF,TGTGCCAGCAGTTTGACAGGGGAGACTGAAGCTTTCTTT
TRBV7-9,TRBJ1-6,few,-,CASSLEGGLSIRALHF,TGTGCCAGCAGCTTGGAGGGGGGACTATCTATTCGGGCCCTCCACTTT
TRBV7-9,TRBJ2-4,-,-,CASSLGSRNIQYF,TGTGCCAGCAGCTTAGGTTCGCGGAACATTCAGTACTTC
TRBV7-3,TRBJ1-2,-,TRBD1,CASSSNPGTGTYGYTF,TGTGCCAGCAGCTCGAACCCCGGGACAGGGACCTATGGCTACACCTTC
TRBV4-2,TRBJ2-7,-,-,CASRRGIGYEQYF,TGTGCCAGCAGAAGAGGGATAGGGTACGAGCAGTACTTC
TRBV5-1,TRBJ2-7,-,TRBD1,CASSLRQGAGEQYF,TGCGCCAGCAGCTTGAGACAGGGGGCGGGGGAGCAGTACTTC
TRBV9,TRBJ1-4,few,-,CASSVVPGEKLFF,TGTGCCAGCAGCGTAGTGCCGGGTGAAAAACTGTTTTTT
TRBV18,TRBJ2-5,-,-,CASSPPMGLSGETQYF,TGTGCCAGCTCACCACCGATGGGGTTGAGCGGAGAGACCCAGTACTTC
TRBV6-1,TRBJ2-3,-,TRBD2,CASNGLAGGSDTQYF,TGTGCCAGCAACGGACTCGCCGGGGGGTCAGATACGCAGTATTTT
TRBV18,TRBJ2-3,-,TRBD2,CASSPEGGPSTQYF,TGTGCCAGCTCACCAGAGGGAGGGCCAAGTACGCAGTATTTT
TRBV4-2,TRBJ2-2,few,-,CASSQEAGEHGELFF,TGTGCCAGCAGCCAAGAGGCCGGGGAACACGGGGAGCTGTTTTTT
TRBV18,TRBJ2-5,-,TRBD1,CASRDWTGEETQYF,TGTGCCAGCCGTGACTGGACAGGGGAAGAGACCCAGTACTTC
TRBV11-1,TRBJ2-2,-,TRBD1,CASSLGQINTGELFF,TGTGCCAGCAGCCTGGGACAGATAAACACCGGGGAGCTGTTTTTT
TRBV5-1,TRBJ2-3,-,-,CASSLDWASDTQCF,TGCGCCAGCAGCTTGGACTGGGCCTCAGATACGCAGTGTTTT
TRBV25-1,TRBJ2-1,-,TRBD2,CASSLLAGGDNEQFF,TGTGCCAGCAGCTTACTAGCGGGAGGGGACAATGAGCAGTTCTTC
TRBV19,TRBJ1-2,-,TRBD1,CASSGTGLGYGYTF,TGTGCCAGTAGTGGGACAGGGCTGGGCTATGGCTACACCTTC
TRBV5-6,TRBJ2-7,few,-,CASSLGGRAEQYF,TGTGCCAGCAGCTTGGGAGGCAGGGCCGAGCAGTACTTC
TRBV28,TRBJ2-7,once,-,CASSLEVTGLNYEQYF,TGTGCCAGCAGTTTAGAAGTGACGGGGTTGAACTACGAGCAGTACTTC
TRBV30,TRBJ2-7,once,TRBD2,CASRTSGRRGYEQYF,TGTGCCTCCAGGACTAGCGGCCGGAGGGGTTACGAGCAGTACTTC
TRBV19,TRBJ1-4,-,-,CASTPLAATNEKLFF,TGTGCCAGTACCCCCCTGGCGGCAACTAATGAAAAACTGTTTTTT
TRBV12-2,TRBJ2-4,-,-,CASRLTWDSLYIQYF,TGTGCAAGTCGATTAACATGGGACTCCCTCTACATTCAGTACTTC
TRBV2,TRBJ2-7,-,-,CASSDTESSYEQYF,TGTGCCAGCAGTGATACAGAAAGCTCCTACGAGCAGTACTTC
TRBV7-2,TRBJ2-7,-,TRBD1,CASSLSTGTIYEQYF,TGTGCCAGCAGCTTGTCGACAGGGACCATCTACGAGCAGTACTTC
TRBV2,TRBJ2-3,-,TRBD2,CASSVEGLSTDTQYF,TGTGCCAGCAGTGTCGAGGGACTAAGCACAGATACGCAGTATTTT
TRBV18,TRBJ2-3,-,TRBD2,CASSLGLGAGAASTDTQYF,TGTGCCAGCTCCCTTGGACTAGGAGCGGGAGCCGCTAGCACAGATACGCAGTATTTT
TRBV25-1,TRBJ1-2,few,-,CASSPSGTNGYTF,TGTGCCAGCAGCCCATCCGGGACTAACGGCTACACCTTC
TRBV23-1,TRBJ2-1,-,TRBD2,CASTSGRICEQFF,TGCGCCTCGACTAGCGGGAGAATCTGTGAGCAGTTCTTC
TRBV5-6,TRBJ1-4,-,TRBD1,CASSLLSLQDRNEKLFF,TGTGCCAGCAGCCTTCTATCACTACAGGACAGGAATGAAAAACTGTTTTTT
TRBV27,TRBJ1-6,-,TRBD1,CASSFGTGNSPLHF,TGTGCCAGCAGTTTCGGGACAGGGAATTCACCCCTCCACTTT
TRBV29-1,TRBJ1-2,-,-,CSVETGGYTF,TGCAGCGTTGAAACGGGAGGCTACACCTTC
TRBV5-1,TRBJ2-7,-,TRBD2,CASSLGAGGPDEQYF,TGCGCCAGCAGCTTGGGGGCGGGAGGGCCCGACGAGCAGTACTTC
TRBV5-1,TRBJ2-7,once,TRBD1,CASSQGQGGYEQYF,TGCGCCAGCAGCCAGGGACAGGGCGGGTACGAGCAGTACTTC
TRBV25-1,TRBJ1-2,-,TRBD1,CASSETGVVGGYTF,TGTGCCAGCAGTGAAACAGGGGTTGTCGGTGGCTACACCTTC
TRBV28,TRBJ2-3,-,TRBD2,CASSGTSGGARPDTQYF,TGTGCCAGCAGTGGGACTAGCGGGGGGGCCAGGCCAGATACGCAGTATTTT
TRBV7-9,TRBJ1-2,-,-,CASSIMTGNYGYTF,TGTGCCAGCAGCATAATGACAGGAAACTATGGCTACACCTTC
TRBV6-5,TRBJ2-7,once,TRBD2,CASSLLAGVTHEQYF,TGTGCCAGCAGTTTACTAGCGGGAGTAACTCACGAGCAGTACTTC
TRBV5-5,TRBJ1-3,-,-,CASSSSGGPGNTIYF,TGTGCCAGCAGCTCGTCGGGGGGGCCCGGAAACACCATATATTTT
TRBV29-1,TRBJ2-4,-,-,CSAEDGTLAKNIQYF,TGCAGCGCCGAAGACGGGACTTTAGCCAAAAACATTCAGTACTTC
TRBV7-2,TRBJ2-7,once,-,CASSLIYEQYF,TGTGCCAGCAGCTTAATATACGAGCAGTACTTC
TRBV7-9,TRBJ2-3,once,TRBD2,CASSGGLAGVSTDTQYF,TGTGCCAGCAGCGGTGGACTAGCGGGGGTTAGCACAGATACGCAGTATTTT
TRBV14,TRBJ2-7,-,-,CASSQDFATDSYEQYF,TGTGCCAGCAGCCAAGATTTCGCCACTGACTCCTACGAGCAGTACTTC
TRBV19,TRBJ2-7,-,TRBD2,CASSSGRAGEQYF,TGTGCCAGTTCGAGCGGGAGGGCAGGAGAGCAGTACTTC
TRBV19,TRBJ2-3,-,TRBD1,CASSRVTGGTDTQYF,TGTGCCAGTAGTAGAGTGACAGGGGGCACAGATACGCAGTATTTT
TRBV28,TRBJ2-1,-,TRBD2,CASSLSAGGPREQFF,TGTGCCAGCAGTTTATCCGCGGGAGGGCCGCGGGAGCAGTTCTTC